The entry below describes one TCR beta chain. After removal of 2 bases from V and 2 bases from J, the junction contained 3 bases not matched to a gene. The germline V gene encodes CDR1 SGHTA and CDR2 FQGNSA. The CDR3 consists of 15 residues. This sample was taken from a study of PD-L1 blockade in urothelial cancer. Study context: Analysis of blood occurred 3 weeks (second dose) and 6 weeks after treatment start.

Repertoires were generated with immunoSEQ multiplex PCR, while TCRdb's copy carries only in-frame clones and drops some. The repertoire includes about 88,000 clones, around 89% of them detected once, and more than 0.85% sits in the top ten. Time point defined: pretreatment peripheral blood. The source is a woman of 80 years or more with urothelial cancer. The sample was PBMCs, taken around atezolizumab (anti-PD-L1) treatment. This rearrangement joins TRBV7-2 to TRBJ2-5, with TRBD2 matching over 9 bases. DNA of the CDR3: TGTGCCAGCAGCTTACCAACTAGCGGGCAAGAGACCCAGTACTTC. Residues: CASSLPTSGQETQYF.